This TCR beta chain appears in the sequencing data of a study of cytotoxic CD8 clonotypes in ibrutinib-treated CLL. About the study: Partial responders roughly 25, complete 2; approximately 12 progressed and around 15 stayed in remission by median approximately 5.5 years. Mean productive templates were about 260,000; mean productive rearrangements were approximately 94,000. Regarding the study as a whole: The study found public clonotypes uncommon, contracting or stable on treatment.

Clones were read by immunoSEQ multiplex PCR, and TCRdb kept only the in-frame ones, dropping some. The sample holds 250,000 or so clones, under 80% seen once. Looked up from germline, CDR1 is SGHVS and CDR2 is FNYEAQ. The CDR3 runs 16 residues. V was pared by 5 bases and J by 5 bases, with 8 bases of the junction left unmatched. In regard to this clone: The antigen is undetermined.

The TCR originated in a human donor with chronic lymphocytic leukemia. V is TRBV7-6 and J is TRBJ2-1, with 11 bases matching TRBD2. The sample was PBMCs, taken after 24 months of ibrutinib treatment. The CDR3 bases are TGTGCCAGCAGCCCACGGCTAGCGGGAGGAAACAATGAGCAGTTCTTC. Its protein is CASSPRLAGGNNEQFF.